This TCR beta chain was identified during a study of molecular identifiers for immune sequencing clone quantification. Libraries of naive CD8 T cells were made from approximately 20,000 to 1,000,000 sorted cells. They used 10%, 30% or 50% RNA. Naive CD8 T cells, phenotype CD8+CD4-CCR7+CD45RA+, were sorted. The CDR3 extends over 16 amino acids. Trimming shortened V by 0 bases and J by 2 bases, and 17 bases separated the two germline ends. Per the germline V gene, CDR1 is SQVTM and CDR2 is ANQGSEA. Overall study results and limits: Clones with over 20 RNA copies captured over 98% of effector molecules but under 1% of naive ones.

Listed TCR primers and previously described methods were used for bulk TCR libraries. Each CDR3 protein is one row after TCRdb ran MiXCR on the PCR reads. The sample consists of some 320,000 distinct CDR3 sequences, 24% of them appearing once. With regard to this clonotype: Antigen unknown.

Sequenced sample: naive CD8+ T cells from blood, with Jurkat cell RNA spiked in. Subset given: FACS-sorted CD8+CD4-CCR7+CD45RA+ naive T cells. The sequence was obtained from a human donor in good health. Some libraries in this study had Jurkat cell RNA spiked in. This sequence joins TRBV29-1 and TRBJ2-7; D is perhaps TRBD2 (6 bases). The CDR3 region has the DNA TGCAGCGTTGAAGATAGGAGGTTTAGCGGCACCTACGAGCAGTACTTC. Its translation is CSVEDRRFSGTYEQYF.